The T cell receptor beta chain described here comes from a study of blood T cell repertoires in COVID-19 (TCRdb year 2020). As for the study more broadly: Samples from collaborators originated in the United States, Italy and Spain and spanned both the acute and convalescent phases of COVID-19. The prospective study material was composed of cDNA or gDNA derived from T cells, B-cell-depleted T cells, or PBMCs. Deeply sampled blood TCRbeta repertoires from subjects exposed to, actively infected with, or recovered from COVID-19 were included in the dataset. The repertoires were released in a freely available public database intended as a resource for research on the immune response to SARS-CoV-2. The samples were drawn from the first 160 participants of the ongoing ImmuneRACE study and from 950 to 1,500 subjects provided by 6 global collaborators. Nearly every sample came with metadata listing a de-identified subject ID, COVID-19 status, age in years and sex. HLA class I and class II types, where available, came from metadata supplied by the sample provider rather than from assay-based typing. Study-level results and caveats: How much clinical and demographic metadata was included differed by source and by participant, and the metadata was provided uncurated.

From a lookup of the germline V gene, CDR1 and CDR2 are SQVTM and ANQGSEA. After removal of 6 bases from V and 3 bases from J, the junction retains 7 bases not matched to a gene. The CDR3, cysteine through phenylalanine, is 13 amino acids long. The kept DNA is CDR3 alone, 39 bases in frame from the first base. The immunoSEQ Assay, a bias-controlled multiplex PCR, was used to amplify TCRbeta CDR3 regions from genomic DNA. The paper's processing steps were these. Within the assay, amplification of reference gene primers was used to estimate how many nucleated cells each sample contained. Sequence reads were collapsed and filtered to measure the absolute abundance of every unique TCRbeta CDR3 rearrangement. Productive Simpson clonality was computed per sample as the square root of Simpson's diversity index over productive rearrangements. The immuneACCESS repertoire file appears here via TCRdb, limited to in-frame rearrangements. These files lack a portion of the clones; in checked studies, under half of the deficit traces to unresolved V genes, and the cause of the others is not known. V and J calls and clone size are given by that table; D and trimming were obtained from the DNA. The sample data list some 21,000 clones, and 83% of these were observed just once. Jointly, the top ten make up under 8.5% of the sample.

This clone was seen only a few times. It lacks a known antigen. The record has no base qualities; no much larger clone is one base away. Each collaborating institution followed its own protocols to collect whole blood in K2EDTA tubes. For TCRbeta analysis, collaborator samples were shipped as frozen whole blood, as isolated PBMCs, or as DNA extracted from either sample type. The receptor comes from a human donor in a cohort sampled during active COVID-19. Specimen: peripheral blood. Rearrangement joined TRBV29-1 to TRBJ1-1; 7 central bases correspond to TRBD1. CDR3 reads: CSVRVRGDTEAFF. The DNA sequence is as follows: TGCAGCGTGAGGGTCAGGGGGGACACTGAAGCTTTCTTT.